This T cell receptor beta chain is drawn from a study of T cells expressing NK-cell markers. Study as a whole: Seven HCMV-seropositive donors and one seronegative donor made up the eight sequenced donors. Overall study findings and caveats: These clonotypes, the leaders elsewhere, also led the CD3+CD56-NKG2C+ fraction in several donors.

Germline-derived CDR1 and CDR2 are DFQATT and SNEGSKA (reference sequence). The CDR3 is made up of 16 amino acids. TCRdb re-called the 5' RACE reads; one entry per CDR3 protein, DNA not given. Recorded for this sample: fewer than 400,000 distinct CDR3 sequences. Of note for this clonotype: Its matching antigen is unknown.

The sequenced sample consisted of blood T cells: a sorted CD56 or NKG2C T cell subset, CD4+ or CD8+ T cells, or bulk PBMC T cells (not recorded which). The source of this sequence is a woman aged 50 to 60 in good health. The rearrangement joins TRBV20-1 to TRBJ1-1; checking the TCRdb D call of TRBD1 is not possible without DNA. This CDR3 reads CSARENLGGLGTEAFF.